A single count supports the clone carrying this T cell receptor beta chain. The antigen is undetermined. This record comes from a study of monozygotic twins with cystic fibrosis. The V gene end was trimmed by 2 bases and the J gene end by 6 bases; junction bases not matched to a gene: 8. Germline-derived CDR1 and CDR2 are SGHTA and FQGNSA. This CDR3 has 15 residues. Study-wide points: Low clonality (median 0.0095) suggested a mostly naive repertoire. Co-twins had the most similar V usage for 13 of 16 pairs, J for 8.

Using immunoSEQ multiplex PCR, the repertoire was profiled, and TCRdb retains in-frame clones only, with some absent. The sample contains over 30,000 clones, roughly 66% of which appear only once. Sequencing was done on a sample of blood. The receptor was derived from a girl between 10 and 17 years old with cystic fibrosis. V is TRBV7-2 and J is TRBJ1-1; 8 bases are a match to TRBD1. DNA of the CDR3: TGTGCCAGCAGCTTACAGGGGGCGGGTTTCGCTGAAGCTTTCTTT. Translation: CASSLQGAGFAEAFF.